A selection of T cell receptor beta chains follows, all from one sample in a study of cytotoxic CD8 clonotypes in ibrutinib-treated CLL. TCRdb's copy holds only in-frame clones and misses some; the assay was immunoSEQ multiplex PCR. The data hold roughly 97,000 clones, with approximately 82% observed a single time. The sequencing here drew on PBMCs, taken after 12 months of ibrutinib treatment. Receptor source: a human donor with chronic lymphocytic leukemia. The CDR3 runs from the conserved cysteine through the conserved F or W. D genes are given only for firm matches. The size field is filled for only some rows; it gives once, few, many or a size class.

NA TRBJ1-2 TRBV6-5 TRBD1 TGTGCCAGCAGTTACTCCGGGACAGGGGGCGGCTACACCTTC CASSYSGTGGGYTF
many TRBJ1-1 TRBV25-1 NA TGTGCCAGCAGTGAAAAAGAGAACACTGAAGCTTTCTTT CASSEKENTEAFF
few TRBJ1-5 TRBV5-5 TRBD1 TGTGCCAGCAGCTTGGCGGGACAGGGGATGGGCAATCAGCCCCAGCATTTT CASSLAGQGMGNQPQHF
NA TRBJ1-4 TRBV5-1 NA TGCGCCAGCAGCTTGGGGGGTACGGTACTTAATGAAAAACTGTTTTTT CASSLGGTVLNEKLFF
NA TRBJ2-3 TRBV9 TRBD1 TGTGCCAGCAGCTTAGATGGGACAGGGTCAGATACGCAGTATTTT CASSLDGTGSDTQYF
NA TRBJ1-1 TRBV7-2 TRBD1 TGTGCCAGCAGCTTAGGCTACAGGGGGTCCACTGAAGCTTTCTTT CASSLGYRGSTEAFF
NA TRBJ1-2 TRBV10-2 NA TGCGCCAGCAGTGACTCCTATGGCTACACCTTC CASSDSYGYTF
NA TRBJ1-5 TRBV10-3 TRBD1 TGTGCCATCAGCCGTGACAGGGTGGGAAATCAGCCCCAGCATTTT CAISRDRVGNQPQHF
NA TRBJ2-4 TRBV28 NA TGTGCCAGCACTCCCCTCCGGCTAGCCCTAAACATTCAGTACTTC CASTPLRLALNIQYF
NA TRBJ2-1 TRBV6-5 TRBD2 TGTGCCAGCAGAGAGACTAGCGGGGGGTTTCATGAGCAGTTCTTC CASRETSGGFHEQFF
NA TRBJ2-5 TRBV10-1 TRBD1 TGCGCCAGCAGTGAGTCTGGGGGGACAGGGAGCGTCCAGTACTTC CASSESGGTGSVQYF
NA TRBJ1-1 TRBV7-9 NA TGTGCCAGCAGCTTACTAGAATCCACTGAAGCTTTCTTT CASSLLESTEAFF
NA TRBJ2-5 TRBV4-2 NA TGTGCCAGCAGCCAACCCGCCACCCCGGGGGCGGAGACCCAGTACTTC CASSQPATPGAETQYF
NA TRBJ2-1 TRBV27 NA TGTGCCAGCAGTCCGCAGGGTTTCGTCTCCTACAATGAGCAGTTCTTC CASSPQGFVSYNEQFF
NA TRBJ2-7 TRBV20-1 NA TGCAGTGCTAGAGAAAACGAGCAGTACTTC CSARENEQYF
NA TRBJ2-3 TRBV30 NA TGTGCCTGGTCTGGGCTTCGTGGGGGACCAGATACGCAGTATTTT CAWSGLRGGPDTQYF
NA TRBJ1-1 TRBV28 NA TGTGCCAGCAGTTTATCACCAGGGTTGGGCACTGAAGCTTTCTTT CASSLSPGLGTEAFF
once TRBJ2-7 TRBV30 TRBD1 TGTGCCTGGACATCCGGGACAGGCCATATTGGGCAGTACTTC CAWTSGTGHIGQYF
NA TRBJ1-4 TRBV28 TRBD1 TGTGCCAGCAGCCGGGGACAGGAGAATGAAAAACTGTTTTTT CASSRGQENEKLFF
NA TRBJ1-5 TRBV7-8 NA TGTGCCAGCAGCTTACTGATGGGTGGGCAGCCCCAGCATTTT CASSLLMGGQPQHF
NA TRBJ2-2 TRBV9 TRBD1 TGTGCCAGCACCTCAAGGGGACAGGGGAACACCGGGGAGCTGTTTTTT CASTSRGQGNTGELFF
few TRBJ2-7 TRBV18 NA TGTGCCAGCTCCCCCCGGACGGATATCTACGAGCAGTACTTC CASSPRTDIYEQYF
NA TRBJ2-5 TRBV15 TRBD1 TGTGCCACCAGAAGAATTCCGGGACAGGGGAAACAAGAGACCCAGTACTTC CATRRIPGQGKQETQYF
few TRBJ2-7 TRBV30 TRBD1 TGTGCCTGGAGGGGGACAGGGACCTACGAGCAGTACTTC CAWRGTGTYEQYF
NA TRBJ2-3 TRBV29-1 NA TGCAGCGTTTGGGATGATATACGGGATACGCAGTATTTT CSVWDDIRDTQYF
NA TRBJ1-1 TRBV6-1 NA TGTGCCAGCAGAGAGGGTGGACAACAGCTTGAAGCTTTCTTT CASREGGQQLEAFF
NA TRBJ2-7 TRBV7-3 TRBD1 TGTGCCAGCAGCACCACAGGGGGCGAAGAGCAGTACTTC CASSTTGGEEQYF
few TRBJ2-3 TRBV5-1 NA TGCGCCAGCAGCTTAGGCAGAGGGGACCCTAGCACAGATACGCAGTATTTT CASSLGRGDPSTDTQYF
few TRBJ2-3 TRBV5-1 NA TGCGCCAGCAGCTTGGTATTGTCCGGGAATACGCAGTATTTT CASSLVLSGNTQYF
NA TRBJ2-1 TRBV6-5 TRBD2 TGTGCCAGCAGCCCAGCGGGGGGGCGAAGGAATGAGCAGTTCTTC CASSPAGGRRNEQFF
NA TRBJ2-5 TRBV2 NA TGTGCCAGCAGTGAAGGCCCCCGGGAGACCCAGTACTTC CASSEGPRETQYF
NA TRBJ2-5 TRBV11-2 TRBD2 TGTGCCAGCAGCCCAGGGACTAGGGTCCAAGAGACCCAGTACTTC CASSPGTRVQETQYF
NA TRBJ2-3 TRBV7-8 TRBD2 TGTGCCAGCAGCTATCGACTAGCGGGGGGGCGAAGCACAGATACGCAGTATTTT CASSYRLAGGRSTDTQYF
few TRBJ1-1 TRBV5-6 NA TGTGCCAGCAGCTCCCTGGGTTTCGATGAAGCTTTCTTT CASSSLGFDEAFF
NA TRBJ1-1 TRBV7-2 NA TGTGCCAGCAGCCCCGGACAAGAAGCTTTCTTT CASSPGQEAFF
NA TRBJ2-7 TRBV11-3 TRBD2 TGTGCCAGCAGCTTAAGGCTAGCGGATTACGAGCAGTACTTC CASSLRLADYEQYF
NA TRBJ1-2 TRBV18 NA TGTGCCAGCTCACCAGGACGGGAGAACTATGGCTACACCTTC CASSPGRENYGYTF
few TRBJ1-5 TRBV5-6 TRBD1 TGTGCCAGCAGCTTTTGGGACAGGGACAGTCAGCCCCAGCATTTT CASSFWDRDSQPQHF
NA TRBJ2-6 TRBV30 NA TGTGCCTGGGCAGGGTACTCTGGGGCCAACGTCCTGACTTTC CAWAGYSGANVLTF
NA TRBJ2-5 TRBV7-9 TRBD1 TGTGCCAGCAGGCCAGACAGGGGGGAGACCCAGTACTTC CASRPDRGETQYF
once TRBJ2-5 TRBV18 NA TGTGCCAGCTCACCACCGGGGGAGACCCAGTACTTC CASSPPGETQYF
NA TRBJ2-3 TRBV9 TRBD2 TGTGCCAGCAGCGTACTTAGCGGGGGGCTCACAGATACGCAGTATTTT CASSVLSGGLTDTQYF
NA TRBJ2-7 TRBV7-3 NA TGTGCCAGCAGCCCGAGGTCAAACAGGGCCTACGAGCAGTACTTC CASSPRSNRAYEQYF
NA TRBJ2-3 TRBV5-4 NA TGTGCCAGCAGCTTGAAGGGGGGGGACATACGATCAGATACGCAGTATTTT CASSLKGGDIRSDTQYF
many TRBJ2-7 TRBV10-1 TRBD1 TGCGCCAGCAGTGACGGGACAGGGTGGTCCTACGAGCAGTACTTC CASSDGTGWSYEQYF
once TRBJ2-5 TRBV14 NA TGTGCCAGCAGCCCCCTAGACACCCCAGAGACCCAGTACTTC CASSPLDTPETQYF
NA TRBJ2-7 TRBV29-1 NA TGCAGCGCCGTACAGGATACCTACGAGCAGTACTTC CSAVQDTYEQYF
once TRBJ2-3 TRBV6-5 NA TGTGCCAGCAGGTTGAGGGGTTTTAGCACAGATACGCAGTATTTT CASRLRGFSTDTQYF
NA TRBJ2-3 TRBV5-1 TRBD2 TGCGCCAGCAGCTTGACTAGCGCGGACACAGATACGCAGTATTTT CASSLTSADTDTQYF
NA TRBJ2-5 TRBV2 NA TGTGCCAGCAGGACTGGCCAAGAGACCCAGTACTTC CASRTGQETQYF
NA TRBJ2-1 TRBV11-3 NA TGTGCCAGCAGCGCCAGGGAGCCCTCCCCGCGGCAGTTCTTC CASSAREPSPRQFF
NA TRBJ2-2 TRBV7-9 NA TGTGCCAGCGGGGCTTCGGGCACCGGGGAGCTGTTTTTT CASGASGTGELFF
NA TRBJ1-2 TRBV25-1 TRBD1 TGTGCCAGCAGAGGGACAGCTCTTGATGGCTACACCTTC CASRGTALDGYTF
NA TRBJ1-6 TRBV5-4 TRBD1 TGTGCCAGCAGTCGGGACAGGGATGGTTCACCCCTCCACTTT CASSRDRDGSPLHF
NA TRBJ2-7 TRBV29-1 NA TGCAGCGTCCGAAGGGGCGGCAACGAGCAGTACTTC CSVRRGGNEQYF
NA TRBJ1-1 TRBV2 NA TGTGCCAGCAGTGATCAAGGGTTGAACACTGAAGCTTTCTTT CASSDQGLNTEAFF
NA TRBJ2-7 TRBV6-1 TRBD1 TGTGCCAGCAGTGAGGACAGGGTGAGATACGAGCAGTACTTC CASSEDRVRYEQYF